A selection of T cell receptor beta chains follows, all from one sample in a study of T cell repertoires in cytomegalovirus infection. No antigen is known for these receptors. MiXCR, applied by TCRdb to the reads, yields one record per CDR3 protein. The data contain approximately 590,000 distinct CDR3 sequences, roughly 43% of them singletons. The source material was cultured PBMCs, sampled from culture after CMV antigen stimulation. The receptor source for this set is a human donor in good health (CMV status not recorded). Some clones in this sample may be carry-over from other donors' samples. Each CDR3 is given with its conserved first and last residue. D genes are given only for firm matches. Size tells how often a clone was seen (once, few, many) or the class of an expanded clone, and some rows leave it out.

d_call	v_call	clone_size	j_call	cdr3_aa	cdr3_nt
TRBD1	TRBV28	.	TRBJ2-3	CASSPLVDLDRDSDTQYF	TGTGCCAGCAGTCCCTTGGTAGACCTGGACAGGGATTCGGATACGCAGTATTTT
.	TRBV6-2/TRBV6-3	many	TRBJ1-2	CASSYPGGNYGYTF	TGTGCCAGCAGTTACCCAGGAGGCAACTATGGCTACACCTTC
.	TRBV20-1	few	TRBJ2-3	CSAQPWTGTDTQYF	TGCAGTGCCCAACCCTGGACAGGCACAGATACGCAGTATTTT
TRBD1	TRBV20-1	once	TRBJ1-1	CSASSSRTGLNTEAFF	TGCAGTGCTAGTTCCTCACGGACAGGCTTGAACACTGAAGCTTTCTTT
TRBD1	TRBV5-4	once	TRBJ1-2	CASSLKGQGRYTF	TGTGCCAGCAGCTTGAAAGGACAGGGTCGCTACACCTTC
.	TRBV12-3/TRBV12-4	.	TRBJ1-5	CASSRLLGVSNQPQHF	TGTGCCAGCAGTCGGCTGCTCGGGGTCTCCAATCAGCCCCAGCATTTT
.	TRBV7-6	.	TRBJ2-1	CASSSLMAGALNEQFF	TGTGCCAGCAGCTCTCTAATGGCGGGGGCTCTTAATGAGCAGTTCTTC
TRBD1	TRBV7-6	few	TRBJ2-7	CASSRDRGGSYEQYF	TGTGCCAGCTCCCGGGACAGGGGAGGCTCCTACGAGCAGTACTTC
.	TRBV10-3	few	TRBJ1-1	CAISETSQDSAFF	TGTGCCATCAGTGAGACGAGCCAGGACAGTGCTTTCTTT
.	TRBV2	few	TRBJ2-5	CASSEYVPDLPQYF	TGTGCCAGCAGTGAATACGTCCCCGACTTGCCCCAGTACTTC
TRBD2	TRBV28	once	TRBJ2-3	CASSTRTSGTYTDTQYF	TGTGCCAGCAGTACGAGGACTAGCGGGACGTACACAGATACGCAGTATTTT
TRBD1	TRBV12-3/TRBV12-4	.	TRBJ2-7	CASSLGTGIRYEQYF	TGTGCCAGCAGTTTGGGGACAGGGATTCGGTACGAGCAGTACTTC
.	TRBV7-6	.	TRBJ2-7	CASSGWDTNYEQYF	TGTGCCAGCAGCGGCTGGGACACGAACTACGAGCAGTACTTC
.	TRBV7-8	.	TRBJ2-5	CASSSGSRWETQYF	TGTGCCAGCAGCTCAGGATCCCGTTGGGAGACCCAGTACTTC
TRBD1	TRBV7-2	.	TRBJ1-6	CASSSRDVGGPFGVHF	TGTGCCAGCAGCTCGAGAGATGTAGGGGGCCCGTTCGGGGTCCACTTT
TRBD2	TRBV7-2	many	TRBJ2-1	CASSLVAGGVRGEQFF	TGTGCCAGCAGCTTAGTGGCGGGAGGGGTCAGGGGTGAGCAGTTCTTC
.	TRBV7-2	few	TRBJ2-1	CASSGSRVEQFF	TGTGCCAGCAGCGGCTCCCGGGTCGAGCAGTTCTTC
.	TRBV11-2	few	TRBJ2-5	CASNPRVGAAALAQYF	TGTGCCAGCAACCCACGGGTGGGGGCCGCAGCGTTGGCCCAGTACTTC
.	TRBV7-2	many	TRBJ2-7	CASSILPRYVYEQYF	TGTGCCAGCAGCATACTACCCCGCTACGTCTACGAGCAGTACTTC
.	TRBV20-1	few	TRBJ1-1	CSAREGSLNTEAFF	TGCAGTGCTAGGGAGGGCAGTTTGAACACTGAAGCTTTCTTT
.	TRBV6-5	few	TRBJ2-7	CASSYSRQGPYEQYF	TGTGCCAGCAGTTACTCCCGGCAGGGGCCCTACGAGCAGTACTTC
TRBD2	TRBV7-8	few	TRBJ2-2	CASSLRRGSGRPNTGELFF	TGTGCCAGCAGCCTACGGAGGGGGAGCGGGAGGCCCAACACCGGGGAGCTGTTTTTT
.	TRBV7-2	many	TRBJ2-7	CASSLAAGGNGYEQYF	TGTGCCAGCAGCTTAGCCGCCGGGGGAAACGGGTACGAGCAGTACTTC
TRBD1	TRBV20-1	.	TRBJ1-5	CSAIGTENQPQHF	TGCAGTGCCATAGGGACAGAAAATCAGCCCCAGCATTTT
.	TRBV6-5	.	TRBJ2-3	CASSGRRGLLDTQYF	TGTGCCAGCAGTGGCCGTAGGGGCCTCCTGGATACGCAGTATTTT
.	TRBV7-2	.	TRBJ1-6	CASRGIYGQYNSPLHF	TGTGCCAGCAGGGGGATCTACGGACAGTATAATTCACCCCTCCACTTT
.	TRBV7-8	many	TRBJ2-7	CASSLTLTSWGRVYEQYF	TGTGCCAGCAGCCTAACACTGACCTCGTGGGGCAGGGTGTACGAGCAGTACTTC
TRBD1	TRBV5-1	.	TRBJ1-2	CASSPGQAPYGYTF	TGCGCCAGCAGCCCGGGACAGGCACCCTATGGCTACACCTTC
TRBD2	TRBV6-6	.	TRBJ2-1	CASSPVELAGGLEQFF	TGTGCCAGCAGTCCAGTTGAGTTAGCGGGGGGTCTAGAGCAGTTCTTC
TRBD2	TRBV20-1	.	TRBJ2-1	CSAEGLAGPSVF	TGCAGTGCCGAGGGGCTAGCGGGGCCCTCCGTCTTC
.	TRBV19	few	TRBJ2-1	CASSIELANNEQFF	TGTGCCAGTAGTATTGAACTAGCTAACAATGAGCAGTTCTTC
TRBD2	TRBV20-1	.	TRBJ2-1	CSARDQRSGGYNEQFF	TGCAGTGCTAGAGATCAACGGAGCGGGGGTTACAATGAGCAGTTCTTC
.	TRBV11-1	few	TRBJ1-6	CASSFFSGTPNSPLHF	TGTGCCAGCAGCTTTTTTTCTGGGACGCCAAATTCACCCCTCCACTTT
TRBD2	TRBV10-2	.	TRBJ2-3	CASSEPLSGGTDTQYF	TGCGCCAGCAGTGAGCCCCTCAGCGGGGGCACAGATACGCAGTATTTT
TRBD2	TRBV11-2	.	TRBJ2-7	CASSFSPGGLGEQYF	TGTGCCAGCAGCTTTTCTCCGGGGGGGCTGGGCGAGCAGTACTTC
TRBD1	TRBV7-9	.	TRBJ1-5	CASSLGTEDRDNQPQHF	TGTGCCAGCAGCTTAGGGACGGAAGACAGGGACAATCAGCCCCAGCATTTT
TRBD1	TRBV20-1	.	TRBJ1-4	CSAHPDRGSEKLFF	TGCAGTGCTCATCCCGACAGGGGGAGTGAAAAACTGTTTTTT
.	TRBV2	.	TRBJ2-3	CASSRLGGNTQYF	TGTGCCAGCAGTAGGCTGGGTGGAAATACGCAGTATTTT
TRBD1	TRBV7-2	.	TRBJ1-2	CASSSARTGAGYTF	TGTGCCAGCAGCTCAGCACGGACAGGCGCTGGCTACACCTTC
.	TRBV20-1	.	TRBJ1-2	CSARLAQVYGYTF	TGCAGTGCTAGGTTGGCGCAGGTTTATGGCTACACCTTC
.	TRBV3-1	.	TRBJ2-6	CASSQAGIWGANVLTF	TGTGCCAGCAGCCAAGCGGGTATCTGGGGGGCCAACGTCCTGACTTTC
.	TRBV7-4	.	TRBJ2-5	CASSNVGGSVWETQYF	TGTGCCAGCAGTAACGTAGGTGGGAGTGTATGGGAGACCCAGTACTTC
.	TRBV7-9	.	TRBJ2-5	CASSLMGDGETQYF	TGTGCCAGCAGCTTAATGGGGGATGGAGAGACCCAGTACTTC
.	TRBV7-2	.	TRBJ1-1	CASSFRGAEAFF	TGTGCCAGCAGCTTTCGGGGGGCGGAAGCTTTCTTT
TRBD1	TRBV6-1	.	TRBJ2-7	CASNYRGLDEQYF	TGTGCCAGCAACTACAGGGGGCTAGACGAGCAGTACTTC
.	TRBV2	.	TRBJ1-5	CASRGEDQPQHF	TGTGCCAGCAGAGGGGAGGATCAGCCCCAGCATTTT